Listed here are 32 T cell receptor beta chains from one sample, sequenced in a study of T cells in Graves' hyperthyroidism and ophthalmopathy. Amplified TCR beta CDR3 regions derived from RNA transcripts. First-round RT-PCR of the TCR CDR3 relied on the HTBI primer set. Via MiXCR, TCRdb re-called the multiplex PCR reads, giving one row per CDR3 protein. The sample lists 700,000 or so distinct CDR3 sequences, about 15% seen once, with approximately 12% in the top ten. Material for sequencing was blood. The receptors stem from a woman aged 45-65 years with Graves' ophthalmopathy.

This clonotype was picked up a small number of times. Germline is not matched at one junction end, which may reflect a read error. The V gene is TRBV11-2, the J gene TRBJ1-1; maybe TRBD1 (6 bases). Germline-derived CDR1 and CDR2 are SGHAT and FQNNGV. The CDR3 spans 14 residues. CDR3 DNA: TGTGCCAGCAGCCCACAGGGTGGGAACACTGAAGCTTCCTTT. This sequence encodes CASSPQGGNTEASF.

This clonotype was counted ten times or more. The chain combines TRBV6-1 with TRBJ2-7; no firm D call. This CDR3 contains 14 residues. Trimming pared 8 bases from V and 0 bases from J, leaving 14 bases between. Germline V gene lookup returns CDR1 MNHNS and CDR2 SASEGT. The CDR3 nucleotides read TGTGCCAGCCGAGCGATAGTCGGCTCCTACGAGCAGTACTTC. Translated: CASRAIVGSYEQYF.

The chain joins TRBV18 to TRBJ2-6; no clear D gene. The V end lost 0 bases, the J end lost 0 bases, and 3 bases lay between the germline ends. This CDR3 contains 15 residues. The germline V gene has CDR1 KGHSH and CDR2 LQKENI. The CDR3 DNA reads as TGTGCCAGCTCACCACCGGCCTCTGGGGCCAACGTCCTGACTTTC. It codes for CASSPPASGANVLTF.

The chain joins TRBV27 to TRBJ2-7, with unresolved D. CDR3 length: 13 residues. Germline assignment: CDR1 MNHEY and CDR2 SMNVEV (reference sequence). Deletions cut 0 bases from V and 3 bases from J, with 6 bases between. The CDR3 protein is CASSLSFSYEQYF. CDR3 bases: TGTGCCAGCAGTTTATCCTTCAGCTACGAGCAGTACTTC.

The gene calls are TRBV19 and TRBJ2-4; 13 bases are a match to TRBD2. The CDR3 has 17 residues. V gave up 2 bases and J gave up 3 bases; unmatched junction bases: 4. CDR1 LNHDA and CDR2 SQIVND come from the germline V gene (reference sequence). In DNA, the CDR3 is TGTGCCAGTAGTATAACGGGACTAGCGGGGTACAAAAACATTCAGTACTTC. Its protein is CASSITGLAGYKNIQYF.

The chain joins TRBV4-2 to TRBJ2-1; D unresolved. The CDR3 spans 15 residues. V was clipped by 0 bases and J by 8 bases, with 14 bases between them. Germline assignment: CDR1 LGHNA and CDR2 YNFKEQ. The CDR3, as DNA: TGTGCCAGCAGCCAAGATCCCCTAGTAAGCGATGAGCAGTTCTTC. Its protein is CASSQDPLVSDEQFF.

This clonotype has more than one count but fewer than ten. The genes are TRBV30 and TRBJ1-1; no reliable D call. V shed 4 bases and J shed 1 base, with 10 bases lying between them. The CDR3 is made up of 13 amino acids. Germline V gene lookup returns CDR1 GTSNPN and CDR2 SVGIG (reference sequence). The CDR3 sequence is CAWTENGNTEAFF. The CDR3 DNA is TGTGCCTGGACCGAGAATGGGAACACTGAAGCTTTCTTT.

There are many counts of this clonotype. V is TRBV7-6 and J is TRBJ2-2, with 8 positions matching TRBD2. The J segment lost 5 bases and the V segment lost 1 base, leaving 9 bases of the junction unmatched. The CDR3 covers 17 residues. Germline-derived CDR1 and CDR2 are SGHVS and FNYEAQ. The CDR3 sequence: CASSLEAAGVGTGELFF. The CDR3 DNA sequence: TGTGCCAGCAGCTTAGAAGCAGCGGGAGTTGGGACCGGGGAGCTGTTTTTT.

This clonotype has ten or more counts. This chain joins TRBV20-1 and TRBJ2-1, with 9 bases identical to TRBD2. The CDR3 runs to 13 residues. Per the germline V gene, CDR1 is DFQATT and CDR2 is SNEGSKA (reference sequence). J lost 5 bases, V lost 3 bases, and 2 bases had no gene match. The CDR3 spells CSASSGSHNEQFF. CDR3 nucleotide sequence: TGCAGTGCTAGTAGCGGGAGCCACAATGAGCAGTTCTTC.

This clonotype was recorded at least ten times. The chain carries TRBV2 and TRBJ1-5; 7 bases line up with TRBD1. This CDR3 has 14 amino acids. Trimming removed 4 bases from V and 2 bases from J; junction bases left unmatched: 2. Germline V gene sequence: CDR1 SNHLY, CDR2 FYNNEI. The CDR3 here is CASSVQGGNQPQHF. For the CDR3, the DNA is TGTGCCAGCAGTGTCCAGGGGGGCAATCAGCCCCAGCATTTT.

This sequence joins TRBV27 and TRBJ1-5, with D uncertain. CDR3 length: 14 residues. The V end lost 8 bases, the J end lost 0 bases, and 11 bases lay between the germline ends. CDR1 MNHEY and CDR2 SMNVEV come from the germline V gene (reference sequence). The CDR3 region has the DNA TGTGCCAGCCAACCGGAGTCTAGCAATCAGCCCCAGCATTTT. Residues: CASQPESSNQPQHF.

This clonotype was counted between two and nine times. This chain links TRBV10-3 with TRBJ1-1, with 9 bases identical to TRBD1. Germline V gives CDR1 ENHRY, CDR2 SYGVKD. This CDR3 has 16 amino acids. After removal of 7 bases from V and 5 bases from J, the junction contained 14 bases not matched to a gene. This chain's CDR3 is CAIKRESTGGGTEAFF. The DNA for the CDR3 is TGTGCCATCAAGCGGGAGTCGACAGGGGGTGGGACTGAAGCTTTCTTT.

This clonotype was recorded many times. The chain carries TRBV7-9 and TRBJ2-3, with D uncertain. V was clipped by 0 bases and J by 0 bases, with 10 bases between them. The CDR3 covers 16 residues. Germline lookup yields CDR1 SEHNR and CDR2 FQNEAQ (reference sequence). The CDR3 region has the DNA TGTGCCAGCAGCTTAGCGGGTACTACTAGCACAGATACGCAGTATTTT. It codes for CASSLAGTTSTDTQYF.

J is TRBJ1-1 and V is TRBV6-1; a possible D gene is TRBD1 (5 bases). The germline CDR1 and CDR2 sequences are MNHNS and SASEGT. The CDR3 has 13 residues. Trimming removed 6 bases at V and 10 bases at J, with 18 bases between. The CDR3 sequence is CASRPGPYEGAFF. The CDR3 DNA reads TGTGCCAGCAGGCCGGGACCGTATGAGGGAGCTTTCTTT.

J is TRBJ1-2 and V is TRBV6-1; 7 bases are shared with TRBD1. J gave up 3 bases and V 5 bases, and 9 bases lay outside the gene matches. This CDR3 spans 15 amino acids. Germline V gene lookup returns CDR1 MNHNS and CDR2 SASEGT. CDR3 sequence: CASSYFGGGDYGYTF. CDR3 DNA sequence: TGTGCCAGCAGTTACTTTGGAGGGGGCGACTATGGCTACACCTTC.

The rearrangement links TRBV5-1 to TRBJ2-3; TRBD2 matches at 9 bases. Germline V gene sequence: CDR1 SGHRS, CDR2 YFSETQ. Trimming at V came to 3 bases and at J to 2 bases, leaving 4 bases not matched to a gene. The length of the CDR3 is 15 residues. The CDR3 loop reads CASSYGTSYTDTQYF. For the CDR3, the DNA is TGCGCCAGCAGCTACGGGACTAGCTACACAGATACGCAGTATTTT.

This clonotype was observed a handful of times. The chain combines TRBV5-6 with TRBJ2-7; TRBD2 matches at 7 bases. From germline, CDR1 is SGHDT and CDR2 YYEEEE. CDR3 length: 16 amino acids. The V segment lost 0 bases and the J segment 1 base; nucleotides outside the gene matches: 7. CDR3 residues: CASSLGRAGTSYEQYF. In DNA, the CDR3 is TGTGCCAGCAGCTTGGGCCGAGCGGGAACTTCCTACGAGCAGTACTTC.

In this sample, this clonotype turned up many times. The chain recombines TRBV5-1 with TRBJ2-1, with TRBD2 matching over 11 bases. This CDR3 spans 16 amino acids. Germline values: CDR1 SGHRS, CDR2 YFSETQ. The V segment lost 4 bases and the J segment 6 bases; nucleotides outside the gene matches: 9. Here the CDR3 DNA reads TGCGCCAGCAGCGGAACCGGGACTAGCGGCTTCAATGAGCAGTTCTTC. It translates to CASSGTGTSGFNEQFF.

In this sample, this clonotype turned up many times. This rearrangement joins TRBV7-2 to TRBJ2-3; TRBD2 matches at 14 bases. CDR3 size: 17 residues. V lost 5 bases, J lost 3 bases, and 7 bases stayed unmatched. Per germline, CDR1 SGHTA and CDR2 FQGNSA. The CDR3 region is CASSRRLAGGRTDTQYF. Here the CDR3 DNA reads TGTGCCAGCAGCCGCCGACTAGCGGGAGGGAGGACAGATACGCAGTATTTT.

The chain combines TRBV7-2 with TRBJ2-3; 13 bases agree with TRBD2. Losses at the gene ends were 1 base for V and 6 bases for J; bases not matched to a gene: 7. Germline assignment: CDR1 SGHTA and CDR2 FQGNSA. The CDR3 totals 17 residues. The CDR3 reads CASSLGGTSGTYDTQYF. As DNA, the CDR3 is TGTGCCAGCAGCTTAGGGGGGACTAGCGGGACATATGATACGCAGTATTTT.

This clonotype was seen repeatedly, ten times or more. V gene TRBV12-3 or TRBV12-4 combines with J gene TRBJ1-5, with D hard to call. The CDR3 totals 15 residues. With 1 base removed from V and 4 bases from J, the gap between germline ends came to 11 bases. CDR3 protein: CASSLGVRVNQPQHF. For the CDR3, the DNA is TGTGCCAGCAGTTTAGGGGTTAGGGTTAATCAGCCCCAGCATTTT.

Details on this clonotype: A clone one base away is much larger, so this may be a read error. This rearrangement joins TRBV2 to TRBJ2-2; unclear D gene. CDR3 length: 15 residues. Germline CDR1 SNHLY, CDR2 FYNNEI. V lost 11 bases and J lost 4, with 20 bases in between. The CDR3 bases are TGTGCCTGCCAATACGACGGTTCGCCCACCGGGGAGCTGTTTTTT. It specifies CACQYDGSPTGELFF.

The CDR3 DNA is TGTGCCAGCAGTGAATATTCCAGGGAGGTGGGCTACGAGCAGTACTTC. Translation: CASSEYSREVGYEQYF. The rearrangement joins TRBV25-1 to TRBJ2-7, with D perhaps matching TRBD2 (6 bases). CDR3 length: 16 amino acids. Germline CDR1 is MGHDK and CDR2 is SYGVNS. V was cut by 0 bases and J by 3 bases, with 15 bases left in between.

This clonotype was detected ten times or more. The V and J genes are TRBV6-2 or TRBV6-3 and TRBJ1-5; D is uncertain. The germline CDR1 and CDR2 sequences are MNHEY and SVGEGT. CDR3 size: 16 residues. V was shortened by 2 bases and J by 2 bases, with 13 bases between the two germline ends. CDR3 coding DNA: TGTGCCAGCAGTTACCCCTCACAAAGCGGCAATCAGCCCCAGCATTTT. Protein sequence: CASSYPSQSGNQPQHF.

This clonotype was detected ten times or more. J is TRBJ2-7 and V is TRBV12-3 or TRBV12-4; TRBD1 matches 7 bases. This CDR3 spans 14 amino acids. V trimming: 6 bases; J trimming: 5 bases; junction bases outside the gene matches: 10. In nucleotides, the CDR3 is TGTGCCAGCAGCCCCAGGGGGTTCTGGGACGAGCAGTACTTC. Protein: CASSPRGFWDEQYF.

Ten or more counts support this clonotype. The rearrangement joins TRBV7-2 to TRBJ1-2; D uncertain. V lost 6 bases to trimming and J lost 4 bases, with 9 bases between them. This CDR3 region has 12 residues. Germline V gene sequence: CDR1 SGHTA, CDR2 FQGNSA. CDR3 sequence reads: CASSSRSYGYTF. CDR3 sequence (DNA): TGTGCCAGCAGTTCCCGATCCTATGGCTACACCTTC.

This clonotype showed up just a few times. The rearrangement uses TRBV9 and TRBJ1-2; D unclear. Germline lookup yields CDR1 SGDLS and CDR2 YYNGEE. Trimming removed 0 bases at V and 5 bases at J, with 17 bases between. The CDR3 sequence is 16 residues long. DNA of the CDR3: TGTGCCAGCAGCGTAGTTCCAGCCTCGACTCTGTATGGCTACACCTTC. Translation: CASSVVPASTLYGYTF.

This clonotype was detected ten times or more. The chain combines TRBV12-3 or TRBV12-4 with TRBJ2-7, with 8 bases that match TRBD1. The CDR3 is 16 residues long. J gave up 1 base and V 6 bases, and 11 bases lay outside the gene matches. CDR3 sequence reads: CASSSRGRAGSYEQYF. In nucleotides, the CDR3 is TGTGCCAGCAGCTCCAGGGGGCGGGCCGGTTCCTACGAGCAGTACTTC.

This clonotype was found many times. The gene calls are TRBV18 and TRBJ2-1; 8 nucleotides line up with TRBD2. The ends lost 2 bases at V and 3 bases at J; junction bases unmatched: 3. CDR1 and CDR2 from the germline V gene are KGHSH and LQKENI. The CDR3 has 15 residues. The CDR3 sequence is CASSPGLARYNEQFF. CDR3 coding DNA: TGTGCCAGCTCACCAGGACTAGCACGCTACAATGAGCAGTTCTTC.

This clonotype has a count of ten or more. The CDR3 here is CASSLTGSTYNEQFF. CDR3 DNA: TGTGCCAGCAGCCTGACAGGGAGTACCTACAATGAGCAGTTCTTC. The chain links TRBV7-9 to TRBJ2-1; TRBD1 matches 7 bases. V was clipped by 5 bases and J by 2 bases; unmatched bases: 6. The germline V gene has CDR1 SEHNR and CDR2 FQNEAQ (reference sequence). The length of the CDR3 is 15 residues.

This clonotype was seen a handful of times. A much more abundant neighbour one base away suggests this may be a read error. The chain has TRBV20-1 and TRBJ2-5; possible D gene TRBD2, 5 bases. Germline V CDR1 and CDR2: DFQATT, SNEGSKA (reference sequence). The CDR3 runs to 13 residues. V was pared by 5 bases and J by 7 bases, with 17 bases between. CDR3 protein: CSAPDRSGVTQYF. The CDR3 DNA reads TGCAGTGCTCCGGACCGTTCCGGGGTGACCCAGTACTTC.

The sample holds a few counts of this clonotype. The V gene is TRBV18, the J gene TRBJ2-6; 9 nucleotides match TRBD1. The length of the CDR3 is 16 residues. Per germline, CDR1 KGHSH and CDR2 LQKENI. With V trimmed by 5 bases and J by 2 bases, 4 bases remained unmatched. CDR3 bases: TGTGCCAGCTCAGTTCGGACAGGGGCTGGGGCCAACGTCCTGACTTTC. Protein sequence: CASSVRTGAGANVLTF. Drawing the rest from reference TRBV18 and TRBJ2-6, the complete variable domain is NAGVMQNPRHLVRRRGQEARLRCSPMKGHSHVYWYRQLPEEGLKFMVYLQKENIIDESGMPKERFSAEFPKEGPSILRIQQVVRGDSAAYFCASSVRTGAGANVLTFGAGSRLTVL.